Listed here is a single T cell receptor beta chain. Via MiXCR, TCRdb re-called the 5' RACE reads, giving one row per CDR3 protein. The data hold some 190,000 distinct CDR3 sequences, with approximately 16% observed a single time. These data belong to a study of T-cell memory formation after mild COVID-19. The CDR3 loop spans 13 amino acids. Trimming removed 1 base from V and 10 bases from J, with 13 bases in between. Germline V CDR1 and CDR2: MDHEN, SYDVKM. The rearrangement links TRBV28 to TRBJ1-1; weak D call: TRBD1 (6 bases). The TCR sequence derives from an adult woman who had mild COVID-19 (a few samples of this study predate the infection). Cell type and time point are not known. Sequencing was performed on PBMCs or a T cell subset sorted from them (not recorded which). The CDR3, as DNA: TGTGCCAGCAGTTTATCCCAGGGGTCGGGAGCTTTCTTT. Its translation: CASSLSQGSGAFF.